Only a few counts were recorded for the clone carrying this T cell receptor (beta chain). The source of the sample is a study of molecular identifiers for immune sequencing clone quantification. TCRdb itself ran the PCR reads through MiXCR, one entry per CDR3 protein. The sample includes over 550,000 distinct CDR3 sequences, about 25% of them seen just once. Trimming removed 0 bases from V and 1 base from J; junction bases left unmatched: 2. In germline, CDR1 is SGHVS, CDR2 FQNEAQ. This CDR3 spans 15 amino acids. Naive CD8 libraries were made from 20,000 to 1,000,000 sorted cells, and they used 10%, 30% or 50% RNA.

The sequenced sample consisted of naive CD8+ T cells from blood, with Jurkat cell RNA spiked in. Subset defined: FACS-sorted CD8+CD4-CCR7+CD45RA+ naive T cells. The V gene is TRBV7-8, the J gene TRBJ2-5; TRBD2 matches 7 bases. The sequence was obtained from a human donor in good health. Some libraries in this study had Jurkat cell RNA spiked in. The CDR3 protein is CASSLAGGFQETQYF. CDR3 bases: TGTGCCAGCAGCTTAGCGGGGGGGTTCCAAGAGACCCAGTACTTC.